These T cell receptor beta chains were read from a single sample in a study of beta chain features in type 1 diabetes. Sequencing was performed with immunoSEQ multiplex PCR; in TCRdb, only in-frame clones are kept and a portion is missing. Of about 340,000 clones in the sample, roughly 8% were seen once. Sequenced: central memory CD4+ T cells from blood. The receptors were sampled from a woman younger than 35 in good health. Each CDR3 is given with its conserved first and last residue. D genes are given only for firm matches. For some rows the clone size is stated as once, few or many, or as a class when expanded; others skip it.

d_call j_call clone_size v_call cdr3_aa cdr3_nt
TRBD1 TRBJ1-4 few TRBV5-1 CASSAGTGAYNEKLFF TGCGCCAGCAGCGCCGGGACAGGGGCCTATAATGAAAAACTGTTTTTT
TRBD1 TRBJ1-5 NA TRBV7-9 CASSVDRGDQPQHF TGTGCCAGCAGCGTGGACAGGGGGGACCAGCCCCAGCATTTT
NA TRBJ2-3 NA TRBV7-2 CASSLNWGRGTDTQYF TGTGCCAGCAGCTTAAATTGGGGGCGCGGCACAGATACGCAGTATTTT
NA TRBJ2-3 NA TRBV6-1 CASSGGPDTQYF TGTGCCAGCAGTGGGGGTCCAGATACGCAGTATTTT
NA TRBJ2-1 NA TRBV4-2 CASSHGELYNEQFF TGTGCCAGCAGCCACGGAGAGCTTTACAATGAGCAGTTCTTC
NA TRBJ2-5 few TRBV7-2 CASSLAFVETQYF TGTGCCAGCAGCTTAGCCTTTGTGGAGACCCAGTACTTC
NA TRBJ2-6 many TRBV7-2 CASSSLTVVLTF TGTGCCAGCAGCTCCCTTACCGTCGTCCTGACTTTC
NA TRBJ1-1 NA TRBV5-5 CASSRPGGREAFF TGTGCCAGCAGCCGCCCGGGGGGCAGAGAAGCTTTCTTT
NA TRBJ2-1 many TRBV4-3 CASSQFLVTDSYNEQFF TGCGCCAGCAGCCAATTCCTGGTAACGGACTCCTACAATGAGCAGTTCTTC
TRBD2 TRBJ2-4 few TRBV11-2 CASSSRTSGSGVKNIQYF TGTGCCAGCAGCTCCAGGACTAGCGGGAGTGGCGTCAAAAACATTCAGTACTTC
NA TRBJ2-7 NA TRBV7-9 CASSLTSGAYEQYF TGTGCCAGCAGCTTAACGTCAGGGGCGTACGAGCAGTACTTC
NA TRBJ1-4 few TRBV5-6 CASSAGNRKLFF TGTGCCAGCAGCGCGGGAAATCGGAAACTGTTTTTT
TRBD1 TRBJ2-7 NA TRBV9 CASSPGQGRTWQYF TGTGCCAGCAGCCCCGGACAGGGGAGGACTTGGCAGTACTTC
NA TRBJ1-6 NA TRBV7-8 CASSQAGADNSPLHF TGTGCCAGCAGCCAGGCGGGGGCGGATAATTCACCCCTCCACTTT
TRBD2 TRBJ2-5 NA TRBV12-5 CASGFGSGGQETQYF TGTGCTAGTGGTTTTGGTAGCGGGGGGCAAGAGACCCAGTACTTC